Presented here are 16 T cell receptor beta chains from one specimen sequenced in a study of T cell repertoires in cytomegalovirus infection. Via MiXCR, TCRdb re-called the reads, giving one row per CDR3 protein. The sample has 200,000 to 300,000 distinct CDR3 sequences; approximately 9.1% are singletons. Material for sequencing was PBMCs. These receptor sequences come from a human donor in good health (CMV status not recorded). Some clones in this sample may be carry-over from other donors' samples.

This clonotype appeared many times. CDR3 sequence reads: CASSLDPRHEQYF. The CDR3 bases are TGTGCCAGCAGCCTTGACCCGAGACACGAGCAGTACTTC. The V and J genes are TRBV11-2 and TRBJ2-7; D gene ambiguous. Germline V gives CDR1 SGHAT, CDR2 FQNNGV. V lost 5 bases and J 5 bases, leaving 13 bases between the germline ends. The CDR3 runs to 13 residues. Full variable domain (remainder filled in from reference TRBV11-2 and TRBJ2-7): EAGVAQSPRYKIIEKRQSVAFWCNPISGHATLYWYQQILGQGPKLLIQFQNNGVVDDSQLPKDRFSAERLKGVDSTLKIQPAKLEDSAVYLCASSLDPRHEQYFGPGTRLTVT.

The chain joins TRBV7-6 to TRBJ2-7; TRBD2 matches 9 bases. CDR1 is SGHVS and CDR2 is FNYEAQ in the germline V gene. There are 16 residues in the CDR3. J lost 0 bases, V lost 5 bases, and 8 bases had no gene match. CDR3 region: CASSPNSGGNSYEQYF. The CDR3 DNA reads as TGTGCCAGCAGCCCCAATAGCGGGGGAAACTCCTACGAGCAGTACTTC.

This clonotype appeared a few times. The CDR3 here is CSVAEGEQYF. The CDR3 DNA is TGCAGCGTTGCTGAGGGAGAGCAGTACTTC. This chain connects TRBV29-1 to TRBJ2-7; D perhaps matches TRBD2 (5 bases). Germline V CDR1 and CDR2: SQVTM, ANQGSEA. Trimming cost V 4 bases and J 7 bases, with 8 bases left between them. This CDR3 region has 10 residues.

This clonotype has at least ten counts. The chain combines TRBV7-2 with TRBJ1-5; D not resolved. There are 15 residues in the CDR3. The V end lost 5 bases, the J end lost 6 bases, and 17 bases lay between the germline ends. CDR1 is SGHTA, CDR2 FQGNSA, per germline. The CDR3 coding sequence is TGTGCCAGCAGCCCACTAGACTTGGGTGGTCAGCCCCAGCATTTT. It encodes CASSPLDLGGQPQHF.

In its sample, this clonotype was seen a few times. This chain uses TRBV20-1 with TRBJ2-3; D unresolved. The germline V gene has CDR1 DFQATT and CDR2 SNEGSKA (reference sequence). This CDR3 region has 15 residues. Trimming cost V 3 bases and J 4 bases, with 17 bases left between them. In nucleotides, the CDR3 is TGCAGTGCTAGCACGCTCAGCTTAGGCGCAGATACGCAGTATTTT. Encoded protein: CSASTLSLGADTQYF.

This clonotype showed up many times. The chain couples TRBV6-2 or TRBV6-3 to TRBJ2-5; 7 positions match TRBD1. The germline V gene encodes CDR1 MNHEY and CDR2 SVGEGT. The CDR3 has 16 amino acids. The ends lost 1 base at V and 2 bases at J; junction bases unmatched: 7. This chain's CDR3 is CASSYLAGGVQETQYF. Here the CDR3 DNA reads TGTGCCAGCAGTTACTTAGCAGGGGGTGTACAAGAGACCCAGTACTTC.

This clonotype was counted at least ten times. The CDR3 protein is CASSLLRVWFF. The CDR3 DNA sequence: TGTGCCAGCAGCTTATTGCGTGTCTGGTTCTTC. The chain carries TRBV7-2 and TRBJ2-1; D ambiguous. V gave up 2 bases and J gave up 15 bases, with 11 bases separating them. Germline lookup yields CDR1 SGHTA and CDR2 FQGNSA. CDR3 size: 11 residues.

This clonotype showed up many times. The CDR3 coding sequence is TGTGCCAGCAGCTTCTCGACAGGGTGGGGCCAAGAGACCCAGTACTTC. Translation gives CASSFSTGWGQETQYF. This chain connects TRBV7-2 to TRBJ2-5, with 7 bases fitting TRBD1. The CDR3 loop spans 16 amino acids. The V gene's germline CDR1 is SGHTA and CDR2 FQGNSA. J gave up 1 base and V 3 bases, and 8 bases lay outside the gene matches.

In this sample, this clonotype turned up many times. The chain carries TRBV7-6 and TRBJ2-1, with TRBD2 matching over 8 bases. The trim removed 5 bases at V and 5 bases at J, leaving 8 bases unmatched. In germline, CDR1 is SGHVS, CDR2 FNYEAQ. The CDR3 length is 15 residues. The CDR3: CASSMGLVGHNEQFF. The CDR3 DNA sequence: TGTGCCAGCAGCATGGGACTAGTCGGTCACAATGAGCAGTTCTTC. Full variable domain (rest looked up from reference TRBV7-6 and TRBJ2-1): GAGVSQSPRYKVTKRGQDVALRCDPISGHVSLYWYRQALGQGPEFLTYFNYEAQQDKSGLPNDRFSAERPEGSISTLTIQRTEQRDSAMYRCASSMGLVGHNEQFFGPGTRLTVL.

J is TRBJ2-7 and V is TRBV20-1; 9 bases are a match to TRBD2. Germline-derived CDR1 and CDR2 are DFQATT and SNEGSKA (reference sequence). The CDR3 totals 14 residues. After removal of 6 bases from V and 0 bases from J, the junction contained 6 bases not matched to a gene. The CDR3 region has the DNA TGCAGTGCGCGGGAGGGTGATGGCTCCTACGAGCAGTACTTC. Its translation: CSAREGDGSYEQYF.

Many counts were recorded for this clonotype. The V gene is TRBV7-2, the J gene TRBJ1-4; the match to TRBD1 covers 7 bases. Germline CDR1 is SGHTA and CDR2 is FQGNSA. The CDR3 spans 19 residues. V lost 4 bases to trimming and J lost 0 bases; unmatched junction nucleotides: 14. CDR3 in DNA: TGTGCCAGCAGCTCGGGACAGAGGTCCATGGTAGCAACTAATGAAAAACTGTTTTTT. Translated, it gives CASSSGQRSMVATNEKLFF.

The sample holds many counts of this clonotype. The V gene is TRBV7-9, the J gene TRBJ1-1; TRBD1 might be the D (5 bases). Trimming stripped 1 base from V and 2 bases from J, with 11 bases between. CDR3 size: 15 residues. Germline lookup yields CDR1 SEHNR and CDR2 FQNEAQ (reference sequence). CDR3: CASSLVRGRNTEAFF. CDR3 sequence (DNA): TGTGCCAGCAGCTTAGTGCGGGGCCGTAACACTGAAGCTTTCTTT.

This clonotype was detected many times. The chain employs TRBV7-2 and TRBJ1-5, with 7 bases that match TRBD1. The junction had 6 bases not matched to a gene; V was cut back by 5 bases and J by 2 bases. This CDR3 is 15 amino acids long. From germline, CDR1 is SGHTA and CDR2 FQGNSA. The CDR3 nucleotides are TGTGCCAGCAGCCCGCAGGGGGGGGGCAATCAGCCCCAGCATTTT. Protein sequence: CASSPQGGGNQPQHF.

This clonotype was counted many times. The chain couples TRBV4-3 to TRBJ1-1; D is ambiguous. Germline CDR1 LGHNA, CDR2 YSLEER. V was clipped by 0 bases and J by 4 bases, with 9 bases between them. The CDR3 has 14 amino acids. In DNA, the CDR3 is TGCGCCAGCAGCCAAGATCTTGGCCGCACTGAAGCTTTCTTT. As protein: CASSQDLGRTEAFF.

A few counts support this clonotype. V is TRBV6-1 and J is TRBJ2-1; D is possibly TRBD2 (6 bases). The CDR3 runs to 14 residues. With 4 bases removed from V and 7 bases from J, the gap between germline ends came to 14 bases. Germline V gene sequence: CDR1 MNHNS, CDR2 SASEGT. CDR3 region: CASSGPGETNEQFF. The CDR3 region has the DNA TGTGCCAGCAGTGGCCCGGGAGAAACGAATGAGCAGTTCTTC.

This clonotype occurred many times. The chain couples TRBV7-2 to TRBJ2-4; the D gene is possibly TRBD1 (5 bases). Deletions cut 5 bases from V and 3 bases from J, with 14 bases between. The CDR3 consists of 15 residues. The germline CDR1 and CDR2 sequences are SGHTA and FQGNSA. CDR3 nucleotide sequence: TGTGCCAGCAGCCCTCAGGGTTATGGCAAAAACATTCAGTACTTC. Its translation is CASSPQGYGKNIQYF.